This passage covers 27 T cell receptor beta chains from one sample sequenced in a study of T cell repertoires in cytomegalovirus infection. TCRdb independently ran MiXCR on the reads; one entry per CDR3 protein. This table has about 89,000 distinct CDR3 sequences, 25% to 30% appearing once. Their specific antigens are unknown. Source: CD8+ T cells from cultured PBMCs, taken from culture after CMV antigen stimulation. All receptors come from a human donor in good health (CMV status not recorded). Some clones in this sample may be carry-over from other donors' samples.

Relative to its sample, this clonotype is medium-sized. The genes are TRBV5-8 and TRBJ1-1; no definite D call. Trimming left V 0 bases short and J 3 bases short, with 15 bases between. This CDR3 has 16 residues. In germline, CDR1 is SGHTS, CDR2 YDEGEE. CDR3 sequence reads: CASSLEPTPRDTEAFF. The CDR3 region has the DNA TGTGCCAGCAGCTTGGAACCGACACCTAGGGACACTGAAGCTTTCTTT.

This clonotype was counted many times. This chain connects TRBV19 to TRBJ1-2, with a tentative D call TRBD1 (5 bases). CDR3 length: 14 residues. CDR1 and CDR2 (germline): LNHDA, SQIVND (reference sequence). V was shortened by 6 bases and J by 0 bases, with 11 bases between the two germline ends. The CDR3 loop is CASSPQGTNYGYTF. The CDR3 DNA reads TGTGCCAGTAGCCCCCAGGGAACTAACTATGGCTACACCTTC.

This clonotype was found many times. The chain joins TRBV12-3 or TRBV12-4 to TRBJ1-2; tentatively, D is TRBD1 (6 bases). V lost 5 bases and J lost 3, with 13 bases in between. The CDR3 is 14 residues long. This CDR3 is CASSPLQGYYGYTF. CDR3 coding DNA: TGTGCCAGCAGTCCACTGCAGGGGTACTATGGCTACACCTTC.

This chain uses TRBV19 with TRBJ1-1; D may be TRBD1 (5 bases). V dropped 6 bases and J dropped 9 bases, with 14 bases sitting between them. This CDR3 comprises 12 residues. Germline assignment: CDR1 LNHDA and CDR2 SQIVND (reference sequence). This CDR3 reads CASSFGTDKAFF. In DNA, the CDR3 is TGTGCCAGTAGCTTTGGGACGGATAAAGCTTTCTTT.

This clonotype was seen only a few times. The chain uses TRBV10-3 and TRBJ2-5; 10 bases map to TRBD1. V shed 1 base and J 5 bases; nucleotides not matched to a gene: 4. Germline CDR1 reads ENHRY; CDR2 reads SYGVKD. The CDR3 sequence is 15 residues long. CDR3 protein: CAISELTGGEETQYF. CDR3 DNA: TGTGCCATCAGTGAGTTGACAGGGGGCGAGGAGACCCAGTACTTC.

The chain joins TRBV7-4 to TRBJ2-7, with D maybe TRBD1 (6 bases). V was pared by 1 base and J by 4 bases, with 11 bases between. CDR1 and CDR2 from the germline V gene are SGHVT and SQSDAQ. This CDR3 has 14 residues. The CDR3 reads CASSLVLQGYEQYF. In DNA form, the CDR3 reads TGTGCCAGCAGCTTAGTCCTACAGGGATACGAGCAGTACTTC.

This clonotype occurred once. The chain joins TRBV6-5 to TRBJ2-3; 7 nucleotides align to TRBD1. From germline, CDR1 is MNHEY and CDR2 SVGAGI. The J segment lost 0 bases and the V segment lost 5 bases, leaving 5 bases of the junction unmatched. The CDR3 runs 15 residues. CDR3 DNA sequence: TGTGCCAGCAGTCCTTGGGACAGTAGCACAGATACGCAGTATTTT. This gives the protein CASSPWDSSTDTQYF.

Many counts were recorded for this clonotype. V usage is TRBV7-2 and J usage is TRBJ2-2, with D possibly being TRBD2 (5 bases). CDR3 length equals 15 residues. Germline CDR1 reads SGHTA; CDR2 reads FQGNSA. V was clipped by 5 bases and J by 0 bases, with 10 bases between them. The CDR3, as DNA: TGTGCCAGCAGCCGGACTGATCCGAACACCGGGGAGCTGTTTTTT. It translates to CASSRTDPNTGELFF.

This clonotype has only a few counts. The CDR3 DNA follows: TGTGCCAGCAGTGAGGGTAGGGGGGTCACTGAAGCTTTCTTT. It translates to CASSEGRGVTEAFF. This chain joins TRBV2 and TRBJ1-1, with D possibly TRBD1 on 6 matching bases. Trimming cost V 3 bases and J 4 bases, with 12 bases left between them. The CDR3 runs to 14 residues. Germline assignment: CDR1 SNHLY and CDR2 FYNNEI. The variable domain in full, with the rest retrieved from reference TRBV2 and TRBJ1-1, is EPEVTQTPSHQVTQMGQEVILRCVPISNHLYFYWYRQILGQKVEFLVSFYNNEISEKSEIFDDQFSVERPDGSNFTLKIRSTKLEDSAMYFCASSEGRGVTEAFFGQGTRLTVV.

The chain combines TRBV7-2 with TRBJ1-6, with D unresolved. Trimming shortened V by 2 bases and J by 9 bases, and 11 bases separated the two germline ends. Germline V lookup: CDR1 SGHTA, CDR2 FQGNSA. The CDR3 is 14 residues long. The CDR3 DNA sequence: TGTGCCAGCAGCTTAACCGGCCCCAGTTCACCCCTCCACTTT. It yields the protein CASSLTGPSSPLHF. The whole variable domain, remainder taken from reference TRBV7-2 and TRBJ1-6, is GAGVSQSPSNKVTEKGKDVELRCDPISGHTALYWYRQSLGQGLEFLIYFQGNSAPDKSGLPSDRFSAERTGGSVSTLTIQRTQQEDSAVYLCASSLTGPSSPLHFGNGTRLTVT.

The chain uses TRBV14 and TRBJ2-5; 9 bases agree with TRBD2. The CDR3 extends over 16 amino acids. In germline, CDR1 is SGHDN, CDR2 FVKESK. Germline trimming cut 0 bases from V and 4 bases from J; bases unmatched to any gene: 6. CDR3 residues: CASSQDHAGGRETQYF. The CDR3, as DNA: TGTGCCAGCAGCCAAGATCACGCGGGGGGGCGAGAGACCCAGTACTTC.

This chain connects TRBV7-6 to TRBJ1-1, with a tentative D call TRBD1 (5 bases). Germline lookup yields CDR1 SGHVS and CDR2 FNYEAQ. V shed 3 bases and J shed 6 bases, with 8 bases lying between them. The CDR3 runs 12 residues. For the CDR3, the DNA is TGTGCCAGCAGCTTCCCGGGGGCTGAAGCTTTCTTT. Its protein is CASSFPGAEAFF.

The chain is built from TRBV20-1 and TRBJ2-5; D not resolved. This CDR3 is built from 14 residues. V gave up 0 bases and J gave up 5 bases, with 13 bases separating them. Germline V lookup: CDR1 DFQATT, CDR2 SNEGSKA (reference sequence). The CDR3: CSARDVTLHETQYF. For the CDR3, the DNA is TGCAGTGCTAGAGATGTGACTTTACACGAGACCCAGTACTTC.

The chain recombines TRBV28 with TRBJ2-5; D not resolved. The V and J ends lost 6 bases and 2 bases respectively, with 10 bases between them. This CDR3 comprises 13 residues. In germline, CDR1 is MDHEN, CDR2 SYDVKM. CDR3 loop: CASRPSPQETQYF. The CDR3 bases are TGTGCCAGCAGACCAAGCCCGCAAGAGACCCAGTACTTC.

There are a few counts of this clonotype. This chain uses TRBV11-1 with TRBJ2-5; D not certain. V was clipped by 0 bases and J by 5 bases, with 19 bases between them. This CDR3 contains 17 residues. CDR1 is SGHAT and CDR2 is FQDESV in the germline V gene (reference sequence). CDR3 DNA sequence: TGTGCCAGCAGCTTAGCAAGGGCGCAAGCCTCCAGGGAGACCCAGTACTTC. Amino acids: CASSLARAQASRETQYF.

This sequence joins TRBV7-8 and TRBJ1-1, with unresolved D. The CDR3 totals 15 residues. CDR1 and CDR2 from the germline V gene are SGHVS and FQNEAQ. Between the trimmed V and J ends, which lost 5 bases and 0 bases, there was a span of 13 bases. The CDR3 region has the DNA TGTGCCAGCAGCACACCTGAAGGAATGAACACTGAAGCTTTCTTT. This codes for CASSTPEGMNTEAFF.

In its sample, this clonotype was seen many times. The rearrangement joins TRBV7-9 to TRBJ1-1; 7 bases fit TRBD1. This CDR3 is 14 amino acids long. V shed 4 bases and J 5 bases; nucleotides not matched to a gene: 7. CDR1 is SEHNR and CDR2 is FQNEAQ in the germline V gene (reference sequence). CDR3 coding DNA: TGTGCCAGCAGCTACGAGGGGGCGAGAACTGAAGCTTTCTTT. Protein product: CASSYEGARTEAFF.

This clonotype was detected many times. V gene TRBV7-6 combines with J gene TRBJ2-1; no definite D call. V shed 8 bases and J shed 4 bases, with 6 bases lying between them. The germline gives CDR1 SGHVS, CDR2 FNYEAQ. The length of the CDR3 is 11 residues. The CDR3 loop reads CASFTYNEQFF. CDR3 DNA: TGTGCCAGCTTCACTTACAATGAGCAGTTCTTC.

This CDR3 is CASSAPLTGDTQYF. CDR3 nucleotides: TGTGCCAGCAGCGCACCCCTGACTGGAGATACGCAGTATTTT. This chain connects TRBV5-4 to TRBJ2-3; D uncertain. Germline V gene sequence: CDR1 SGHNT, CDR2 YYREEE (reference sequence). The CDR3 covers 14 residues. V shed 4 bases and J shed 5 bases, with 14 bases lying between them.

The CDR3 spells CASSGRPGRFQETQYF. The CDR3 region has the DNA TGTGCCAGCAGCGGGAGACCTGGACGGTTCCAAGAGACCCAGTACTTC. The chain has TRBV7-9 and TRBJ2-5, with a weak D call TRBD2 (5 bases). Trimming took off 5 bases at V and 1 base at J, with 17 bases between the two ends. This CDR3 contains 16 residues. Per the germline V gene, CDR1 is SEHNR and CDR2 is FQNEAQ (reference sequence).

V usage is TRBV6-6 and J usage is TRBJ2-3; tentatively, D is TRBD1 or TRBD2 (5 bases each). The CDR3 has 14 residues. Germline CDR1 MNHNY, CDR2 SVGAGI (reference sequence). V was clipped by 4 bases and J by 5 bases, with 13 bases between them. The CDR3 reads CASSSLGGGDTQYF. The DNA of the CDR3 is TGTGCCAGCAGTTCTCTAGGTGGGGGAGATACGCAGTATTTT.

The genes are TRBV5-4 and TRBJ1-1; D is possibly TRBD1 (5 bases). V lost 4 bases, J lost 6 bases, and 16 bases lay in between. CDR3 length: 14 amino acids. The germline V gene has CDR1 SGHNT and CDR2 YYREEE (reference sequence). The CDR3 nucleotides read TGTGCCAGCAGCAAGAGCCGGGACCTACCTGAAGCTTTCTTT. Translated: CASSKSRDLPEAFF.

This chain links TRBV4-1 with TRBJ2-3; TRBD1 agrees at 7 bases. Germline V gene lookup returns CDR1 MGHRA and CDR2 YSYEKL. V was pared by 4 bases and J by 4 bases, with 8 bases of the junction left unmatched. The CDR3 spans 15 residues. The CDR3 region is CASSRDSGDSDTQYF. The CDR3 DNA reads TGCGCCAGCAGCCGGGACAGCGGAGACTCAGATACGCAGTATTTT.

This clonotype was found a few times. The chain employs TRBV6-1 and TRBJ2-7, with TRBD2 matching 8 bases. Germline loops: CDR1 MNHNS, CDR2 SASEGT. CDR3 size: 16 residues. J gave up 4 bases and V 7 bases, and 15 bases lay outside the gene matches. Here the CDR3 reads CASKSWRGDSQYEQYF. CDR3 sequence (DNA): TGTGCCAGCAAATCTTGGCGGGGGGATTCCCAATACGAGCAGTACTTC.

The chain employs TRBV29-1 and TRBJ2-7; D possibly corresponds to TRBD1 (5 bases). Trimming removed 1 base from V and 4 bases from J, with 17 bases in between. This CDR3 contains 15 residues. In germline, CDR1 is SQVTM, CDR2 ANQGSEA. Written as DNA, the CDR3 is TGCAGCGTTGAAGTGGGGCTTTCGGGCCGTTACGAGCAGTACTTC. Translation gives CSVEVGLSGRYEQYF.

The chain uses TRBV20-1 and TRBJ2-3; 7 bases fit TRBD2. The CDR3 contains 15 residues. Trimming cost V 0 bases and J 0 bases; bases outside gene matches: 3. Germline V gene data show CDR1 as DFQATT and CDR2 as SNEGSKA (reference sequence). The CDR3 DNA sequence: TGCAGTGCTAGAGATCAAGCGGGGAGCACAGATACGCAGTATTTT. Translated, it gives CSARDQAGSTDTQYF.

This clonotype came up many times. This chain links TRBV7-8 with TRBJ2-7; weak D call: TRBD1 (5 bases). The germline V and J ends were trimmed by 2 bases and 5 bases, with 22 bases remaining between them. CDR3 length: 17 amino acids. CDR1 and CDR2 from the germline V gene are SGHVS and FQNEAQ. CDR3 sequence (DNA): TGTGCCAGCAGCTTAAACTTAGACAGAGACTGGATCCACGAGCAGTACTTC. This codes for CASSLNLDRDWIHEQYF.